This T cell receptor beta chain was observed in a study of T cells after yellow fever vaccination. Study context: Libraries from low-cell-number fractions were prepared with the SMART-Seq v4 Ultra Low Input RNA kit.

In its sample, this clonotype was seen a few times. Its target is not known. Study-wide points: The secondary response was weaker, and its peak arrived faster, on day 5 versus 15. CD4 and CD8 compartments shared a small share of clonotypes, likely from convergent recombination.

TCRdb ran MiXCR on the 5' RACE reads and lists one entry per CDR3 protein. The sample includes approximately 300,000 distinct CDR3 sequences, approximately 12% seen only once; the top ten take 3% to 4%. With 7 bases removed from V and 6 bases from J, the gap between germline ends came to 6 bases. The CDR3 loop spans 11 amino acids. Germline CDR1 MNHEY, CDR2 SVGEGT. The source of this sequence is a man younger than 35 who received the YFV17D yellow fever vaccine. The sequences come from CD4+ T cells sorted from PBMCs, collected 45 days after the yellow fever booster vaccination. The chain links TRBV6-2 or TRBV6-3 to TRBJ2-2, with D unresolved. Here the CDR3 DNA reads TGTGCCAGCAAGAATGCCGGGGAGCTGTTTTTT. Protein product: CASKNAGELFF.